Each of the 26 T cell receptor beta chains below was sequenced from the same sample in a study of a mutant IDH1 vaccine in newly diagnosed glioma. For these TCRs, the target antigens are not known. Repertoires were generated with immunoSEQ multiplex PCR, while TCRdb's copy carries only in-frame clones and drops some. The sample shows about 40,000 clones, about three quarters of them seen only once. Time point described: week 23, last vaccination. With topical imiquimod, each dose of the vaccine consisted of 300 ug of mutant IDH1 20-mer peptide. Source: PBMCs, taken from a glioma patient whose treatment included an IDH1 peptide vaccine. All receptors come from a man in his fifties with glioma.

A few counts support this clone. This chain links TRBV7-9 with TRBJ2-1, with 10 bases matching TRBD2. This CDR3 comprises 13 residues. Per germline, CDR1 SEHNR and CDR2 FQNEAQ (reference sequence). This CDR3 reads CAASGLASMGQFF. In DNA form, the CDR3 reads TGTGCAGCCTCGGGACTAGCGTCTATGGGGCAGTTCTTC. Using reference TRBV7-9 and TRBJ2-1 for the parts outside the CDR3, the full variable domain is DTGVSQNPRHKITKRGQNVTFRCDPISEHNRLYWYRQTLGQGPEFLTYFQNEAQLEKSRLLSDRFSAERPKGSFSTLEIQRTEQGDSAMYLCAASGLASMGQFFGPGTRLTVL.

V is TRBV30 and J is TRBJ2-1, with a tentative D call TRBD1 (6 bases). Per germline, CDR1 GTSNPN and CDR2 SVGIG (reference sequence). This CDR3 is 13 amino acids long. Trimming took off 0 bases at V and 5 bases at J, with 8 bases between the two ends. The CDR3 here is CAWSVGGNNEQFF. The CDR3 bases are TGTGCCTGGAGTGTAGGGGGAAACAATGAGCAGTTCTTC.

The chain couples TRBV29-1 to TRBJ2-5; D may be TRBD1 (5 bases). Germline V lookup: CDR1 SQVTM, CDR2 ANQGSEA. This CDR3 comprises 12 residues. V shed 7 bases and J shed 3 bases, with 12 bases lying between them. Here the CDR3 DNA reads TGCAGCGCTACCCCCAGGGAAGAGACCCAGTACTTC. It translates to CSATPREETQYF.

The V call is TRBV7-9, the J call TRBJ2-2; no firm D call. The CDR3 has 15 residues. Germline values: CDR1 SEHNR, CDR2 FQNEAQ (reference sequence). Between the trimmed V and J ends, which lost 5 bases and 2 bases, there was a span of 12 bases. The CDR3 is CASSAKGRNTGELFF. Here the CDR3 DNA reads TGTGCCAGCAGCGCAAAAGGGCGCAACACCGGGGAGCTGTTTTTT. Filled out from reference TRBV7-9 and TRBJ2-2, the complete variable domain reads DTGVSQNPRHKITKRGQNVTFRCDPISEHNRLYWYRQTLGQGPEFLTYFQNEAQLEKSRLLSDRFSAERPKGSFSTLEIQRTEQGDSAMYLCASSAKGRNTGELFFGEGSRLTVL.

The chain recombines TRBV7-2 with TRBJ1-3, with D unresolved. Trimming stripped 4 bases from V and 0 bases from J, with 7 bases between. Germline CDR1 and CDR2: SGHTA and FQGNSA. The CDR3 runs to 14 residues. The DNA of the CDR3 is TGTGCCAGCAGCTCGGACGGCTCTGGAAACACCATATATTTT. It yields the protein CASSSDGSGNTIYF.

The CDR3 loop reads CAWSVSSRSSTDTQYF. The CDR3 region has the DNA TGTGCCTGGAGTGTTAGCTCCCGGAGTAGTACAGATACGCAGTATTTT. J is TRBJ2-3 and V is TRBV30; D gene ambiguous. The CDR3 sequence is 16 residues long. Trimming cost V 0 bases and J 3 bases, with 16 bases left between them. In germline, CDR1 is GTSNPN, CDR2 SVGIG (reference sequence). Full variable domain (rest looked up from reference TRBV30 and TRBJ2-3): SQTIHQWPATLVQPVGSPLSLECTVEGTSNPNLYWYRQAAGRGLQLLFYSVGIGQISSEVPQNLSASRPQDRQFILSSKKLLLSDSGFYLCAWSVSSRSSTDTQYFGPGTRLTVL.

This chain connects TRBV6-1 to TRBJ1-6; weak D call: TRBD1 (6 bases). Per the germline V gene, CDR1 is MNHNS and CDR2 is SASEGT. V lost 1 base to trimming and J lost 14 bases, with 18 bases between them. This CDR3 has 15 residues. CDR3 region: CASSEGGGRPVSLHF. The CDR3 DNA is TGTGCCAGCAGTGAAGGAGGGGGACGCCCCGTCTCCCTCCACTTT.

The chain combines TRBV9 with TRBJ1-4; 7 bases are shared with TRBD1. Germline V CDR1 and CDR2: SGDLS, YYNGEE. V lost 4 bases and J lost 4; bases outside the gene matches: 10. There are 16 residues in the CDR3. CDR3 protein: CASSKGSGTVNEKLFF. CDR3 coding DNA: TGTGCCAGCAGCAAAGGGTCCGGGACAGTTAATGAAAAACTGTTTTTT.

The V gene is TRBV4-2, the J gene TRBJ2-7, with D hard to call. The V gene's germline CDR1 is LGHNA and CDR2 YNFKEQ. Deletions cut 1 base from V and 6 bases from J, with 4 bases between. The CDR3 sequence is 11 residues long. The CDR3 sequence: CASSQGTEQYF. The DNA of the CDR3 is TGTGCCAGCAGCCAAGGGACCGAGCAGTACTTC.

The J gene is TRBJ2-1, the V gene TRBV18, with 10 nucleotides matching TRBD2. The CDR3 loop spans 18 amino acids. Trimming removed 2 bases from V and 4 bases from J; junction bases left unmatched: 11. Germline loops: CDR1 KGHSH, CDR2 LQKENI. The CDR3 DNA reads TGTGCCAGCTCACCAGGGTTCGGCACTAGCGGGACATACAATGAGCAGTTCTTC. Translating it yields CASSPGFGTSGTYNEQFF.

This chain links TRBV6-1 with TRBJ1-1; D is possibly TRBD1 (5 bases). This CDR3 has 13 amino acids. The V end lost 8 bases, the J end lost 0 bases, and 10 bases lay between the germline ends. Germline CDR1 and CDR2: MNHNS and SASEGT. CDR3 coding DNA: TGTGCCAGCCCTGACAGACTGAACACTGAAGCTTTCTTT. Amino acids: CASPDRLNTEAFF.

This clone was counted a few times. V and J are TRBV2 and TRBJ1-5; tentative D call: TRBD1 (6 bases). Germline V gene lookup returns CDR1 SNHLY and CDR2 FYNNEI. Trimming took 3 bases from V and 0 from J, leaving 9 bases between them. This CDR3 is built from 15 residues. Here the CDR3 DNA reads TGTGCCAGCAGTGACCAAGGGGGTAGCAATCAGCCCCAGCATTTT. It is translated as CASSDQGGSNQPQHF.

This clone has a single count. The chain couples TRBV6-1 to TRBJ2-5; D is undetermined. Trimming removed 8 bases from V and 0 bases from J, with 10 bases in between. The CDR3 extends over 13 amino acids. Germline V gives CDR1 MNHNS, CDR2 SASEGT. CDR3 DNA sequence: TGTGCCAGCTCCCGGGCCAACCAAGAGACCCAGTACTTC. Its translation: CASSRANQETQYF.

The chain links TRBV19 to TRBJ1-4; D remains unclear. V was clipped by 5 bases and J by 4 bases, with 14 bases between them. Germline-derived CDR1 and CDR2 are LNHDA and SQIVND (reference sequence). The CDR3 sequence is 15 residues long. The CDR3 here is CASSAYSDGNEKLFF. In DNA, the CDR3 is TGTGCCAGTAGTGCCTACTCGGACGGTAATGAAAAACTGTTTTTT.

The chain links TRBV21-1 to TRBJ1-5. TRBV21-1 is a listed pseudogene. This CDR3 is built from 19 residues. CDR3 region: CASSKVPASPLYSNQPQHF. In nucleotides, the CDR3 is TGTGCCAGCAGCAAAGTACCAGCGTCGCCCCTTTATAGCAATCAGCCCCAGCATTTT.

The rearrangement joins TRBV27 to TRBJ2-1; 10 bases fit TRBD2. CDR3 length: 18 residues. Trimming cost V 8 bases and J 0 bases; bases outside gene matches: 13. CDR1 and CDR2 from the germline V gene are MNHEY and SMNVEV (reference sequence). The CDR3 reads CASRPLAGLSFSYNEQFF. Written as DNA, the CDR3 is TGTGCCAGCCGCCCACTAGCGGGATTATCGTTCTCCTACAATGAGCAGTTCTTC.

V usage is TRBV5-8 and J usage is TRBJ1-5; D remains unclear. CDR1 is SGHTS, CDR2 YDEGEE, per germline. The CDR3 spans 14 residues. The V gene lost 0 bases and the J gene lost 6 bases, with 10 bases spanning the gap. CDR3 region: CASSLERDGQPQHF. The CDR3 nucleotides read TGTGCCAGCAGCTTGGAAAGGGATGGTCAGCCCCAGCATTTT.

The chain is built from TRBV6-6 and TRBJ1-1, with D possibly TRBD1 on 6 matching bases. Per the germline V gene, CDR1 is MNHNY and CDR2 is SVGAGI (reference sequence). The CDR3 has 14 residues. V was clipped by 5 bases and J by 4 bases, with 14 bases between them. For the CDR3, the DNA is TGTGCCAGCAGTCTGGGGGGCGCAGGCACTGAAGCTTTCTTT. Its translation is CASSLGGAGTEAFF.

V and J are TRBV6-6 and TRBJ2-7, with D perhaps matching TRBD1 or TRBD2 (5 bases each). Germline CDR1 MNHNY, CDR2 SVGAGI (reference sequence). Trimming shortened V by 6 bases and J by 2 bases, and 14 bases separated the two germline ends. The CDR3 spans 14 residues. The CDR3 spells CASSDQGVTYEQYF. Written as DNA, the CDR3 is TGTGCCAGCAGCGACCAGGGAGTAACCTACGAGCAGTACTTC.

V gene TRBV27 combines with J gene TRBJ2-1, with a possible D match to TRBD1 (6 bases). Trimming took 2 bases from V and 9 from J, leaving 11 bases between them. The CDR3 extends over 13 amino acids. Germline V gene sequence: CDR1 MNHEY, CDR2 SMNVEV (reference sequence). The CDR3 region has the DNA TGTGCCAGCAGTTTAAACCCCAGGGGTGAGCAGTTCTTC. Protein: CASSLNPRGEQFF.

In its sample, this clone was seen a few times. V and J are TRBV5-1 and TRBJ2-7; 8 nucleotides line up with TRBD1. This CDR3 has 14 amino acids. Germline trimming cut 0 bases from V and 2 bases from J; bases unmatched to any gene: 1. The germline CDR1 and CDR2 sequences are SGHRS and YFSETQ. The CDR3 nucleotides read TGCGCCAGCAGCTTGGGGACAGGGACCTACGAGCAGTACTTC. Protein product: CASSLGTGTYEQYF.

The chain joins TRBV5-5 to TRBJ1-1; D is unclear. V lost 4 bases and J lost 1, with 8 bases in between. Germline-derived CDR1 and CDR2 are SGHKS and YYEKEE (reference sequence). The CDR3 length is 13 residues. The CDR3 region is CASSGSPNTEAFF. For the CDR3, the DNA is TGTGCCAGCAGCGGCAGCCCGAACACTGAAGCTTTCTTT.

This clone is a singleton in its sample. In DNA form, the CDR3 reads TGTGCCATCAGCCGCACTAGCGAGATCACAGATACGCAGTATTTT. Translating gives CAISRTSEITDTQYF. The rearrangement uses TRBV10-3 and TRBJ2-3; 7 positions agree with TRBD2. Germline CDR1 ENHRY, CDR2 SYGVKD. CDR3 size: 15 residues. With 6 bases clipped from V and 2 bases from J, the junction kept 8 bases outside the gene matches.

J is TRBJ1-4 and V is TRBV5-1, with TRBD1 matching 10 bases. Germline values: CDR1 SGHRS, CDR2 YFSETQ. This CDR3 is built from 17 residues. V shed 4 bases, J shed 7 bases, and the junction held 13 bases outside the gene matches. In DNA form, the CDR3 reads TGCGCCAGCAGCCCGACAGGGGGCGGTCTAGTAGGTGAAAAACTGTTTTTT. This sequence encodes CASSPTGGGLVGEKLFF.

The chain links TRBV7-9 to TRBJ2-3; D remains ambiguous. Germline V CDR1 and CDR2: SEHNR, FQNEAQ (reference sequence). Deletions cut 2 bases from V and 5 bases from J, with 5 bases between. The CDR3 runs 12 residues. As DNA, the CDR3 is TGTGCCAGCAGCTTAATGCGAGATACGCAGTATTTT. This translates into CASSLMRDTQYF.

CDR3 loop: CASSPTGLNTGELFF. CDR3 in DNA: TGTGCCAGCAGCCCGACAGGGCTGAACACCGGGGAGCTGTTTTTT. The chain recombines TRBV7-3 with TRBJ2-2, with 7 positions matching TRBD1. The CDR3 consists of 15 residues. J lost 1 base, V lost 5 bases, and 4 bases had no gene match. Germline loops: CDR1 SGHTA, CDR2 FQGTGA.